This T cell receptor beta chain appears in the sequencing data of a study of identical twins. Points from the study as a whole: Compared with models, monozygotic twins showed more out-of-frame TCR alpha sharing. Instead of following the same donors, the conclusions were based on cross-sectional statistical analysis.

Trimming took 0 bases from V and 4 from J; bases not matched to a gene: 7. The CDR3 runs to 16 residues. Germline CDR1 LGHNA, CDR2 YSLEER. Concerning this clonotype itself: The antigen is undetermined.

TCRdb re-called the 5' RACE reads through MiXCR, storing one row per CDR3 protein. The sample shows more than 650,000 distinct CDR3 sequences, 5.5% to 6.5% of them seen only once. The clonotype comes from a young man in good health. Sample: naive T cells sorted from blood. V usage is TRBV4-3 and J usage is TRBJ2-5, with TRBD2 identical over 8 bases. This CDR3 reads CASSQELAGFPETQYF. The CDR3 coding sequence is TGCGCCAGCAGCCAAGAGTTAGCGGGATTTCCAGAGACCCAGTACTTC.